These 5 T cell receptor beta chains were sequenced from one sample in a study of Ad26.COV2.S vaccination and SARS-CoV-2 variants (dated by TCRdb to about 2021). The sample's treatment or condition label, in plain terms: some 20 received Ad26.COV2.S at low or high dose, single or two shots; roughly five received placebo; per-sample allocation not given. Repertoires of vaccine and placebo recipients were sequenced from samples collected on day 63 after the first injection. Library generation was performed with the immunoSEQ multiplex PCR assay. TCRdb stores this immuneACCESS table with in-frame sequences only. Part of the clones is absent; in the studies checked, under half of the shortfall reflects unresolved V genes, and no reason is known for the rest. The sample includes roughly 450,000 clones, with about nine tenths observed a single time. 10% to 15% of the sample goes to the ten largest clones.

The input for sequencing was peripheral blood, taken in a trial of Ad26.COV2.S vaccine versus placebo. The receptors here all came from a person aged 18-65 years who received the Ad26.COV2.S COVID-19 vaccine or a placebo.

This chain links TRBV6-2 or TRBV6-3 with TRBJ2-7, with D possibly called TRBD1 or TRBD2 (5 bases each). The CDR3 is 13 amino acids. V was pared by 4 bases and J by 4 bases, with 11 bases between. Germline CDR1 and CDR2: MNHEY and SVGEGT. The CDR3 nucleotides are TGTGCCAGCAGTTTGGGGGACCGTTACGAGCAGTACTTC. Residues: CASSLGDRYEQYF.

The chain carries TRBV4-3 and TRBJ2-3, with D maybe TRBD1 (6 bases). Trimming pared 3 bases from V and 1 base from J, leaving 11 bases between. CDR1 is LGHNA and CDR2 is YSLEER in the germline V gene. There are 15 residues in the CDR3. The CDR3 coding sequence is TGCGCCAGCAGCCACTCAGGGGAGCGCACAGATACGCAGTATTTT. This translates into CASSHSGERTDTQYF.

The chain links TRBV28 to TRBJ2-1; 7 bases are shared with TRBD2. The length of the CDR3 is 17 residues. Trimming at V came to 3 bases and at J to 7 bases, leaving 15 bases not matched to a gene. CDR1 MDHEN and CDR2 SYDVKM come from the germline V gene. Here the CDR3 reads CASSFKTLYREVNEQFF. Written as DNA, the CDR3 is TGTGCCAGCAGTTTTAAGACTCTATATCGGGAGGTTAATGAGCAGTTCTTC.

The gene calls are TRBV27 and TRBJ2-7; D is perhaps TRBD1 (5 bases). The V end was cut by 0 bases, the J end by 5 bases, with 11 bases between. CDR1 MNHEY and CDR2 SMNVEV come from the germline V gene (reference sequence). The CDR3 length is 14 residues. The CDR3 region is CASSLSAGFDEQYF. CDR3 in DNA: TGTGCCAGCAGTTTATCGGCAGGGTTCGACGAGCAGTACTTC.

The chain uses TRBV18 and TRBJ2-7; D might be TRBD1 (7 bases). This CDR3 has 15 amino acids. Germline CDR1 and CDR2: KGHSH and LQKENI. V was cut by 2 bases and J by 4 bases, with 15 bases left in between. CDR3 sequence: CASSPGGTVGYEQYF. The CDR3 DNA is TGTGCCAGCTCACCAGGCGGGACAGTGGGTTACGAGCAGTACTTC.